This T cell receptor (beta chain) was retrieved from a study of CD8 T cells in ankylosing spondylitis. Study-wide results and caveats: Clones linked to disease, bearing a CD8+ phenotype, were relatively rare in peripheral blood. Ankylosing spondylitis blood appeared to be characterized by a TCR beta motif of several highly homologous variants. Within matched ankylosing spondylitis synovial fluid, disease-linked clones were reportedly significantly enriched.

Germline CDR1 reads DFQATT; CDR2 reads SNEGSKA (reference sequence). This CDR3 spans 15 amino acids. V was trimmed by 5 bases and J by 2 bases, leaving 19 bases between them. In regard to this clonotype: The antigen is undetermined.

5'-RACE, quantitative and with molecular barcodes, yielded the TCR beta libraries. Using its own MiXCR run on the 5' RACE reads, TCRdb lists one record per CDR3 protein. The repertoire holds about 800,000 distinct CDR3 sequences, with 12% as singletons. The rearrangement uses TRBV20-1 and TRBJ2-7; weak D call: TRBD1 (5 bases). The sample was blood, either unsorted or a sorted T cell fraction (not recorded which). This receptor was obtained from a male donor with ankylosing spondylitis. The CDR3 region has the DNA TGCAGTGCTCGGAGCCCGTCGACAGCAGCCTACGAGCAGTACTTC. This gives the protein CSARSPSTAAYEQYF.